The rows below give T cell receptor beta chains drawn from one sample of a study of T cell responses to AZD1222 COVID-19 vaccine. The repertoire was sequenced with immunoSEQ multiplex PCR; TCRdb's copy has only in-frame clones and lacks some. This repertoire shows approximately 120,000 clones, more than 80% found once; its top ten account for roughly 1.6%. Here the sequenced sample was peripheral blood, taken on day 0 of AZD1222 vaccination. The receptors shown here come from an adult in good health. Both conserved end residues are part of each CDR3. D genes are given only for firm matches. A row's size may be missing; if present it is once, few, many or a size class.

len	j_gene	abundance	v_gene	d_gene	CDR3aa	CDR3nt
15	TRBJ1-1	NA	TRBV5-6	NA	CASSLGSIVGTEAFF	TGTGCCAGCAGCTTGGGCAGCATTGTAGGGACTGAAGCTTTCTTT
14	TRBJ2-7	NA	TRBV4-1	TRBD1	CASGTGPLSYEQYF	TGCGCCAGCGGGACAGGGCCCCTCTCCTACGAGCAGTACTTC
13	TRBJ2-5	NA	TRBV10-1	NA	CASKDRFQETQYF	TGCGCCAGCAAAGACAGGTTCCAAGAGACCCAGTACTTC
14	TRBJ2-7	few	TRBV10-3	TRBD2	CASCALAGPYEQYF	TGTGCCAGCTGCGCTCTAGCGGGCCCCTACGAGCAGTACTTC
15	TRBJ1-5	NA	TRBV2	NA	CASTLGRVGNQPQHF	TGTGCCAGCACCTTAGGGAGGGTAGGCAATCAGCCCCAGCATTTT
16	TRBJ2-3	NA	TRBV5-1	NA	CASNVKGVGNTDTQYF	TGCGCCAGCAACGTAAAGGGAGTGGGTAACACAGATACGCAGTATTTT
16	TRBJ2-7	NA	TRBV13	TRBD1	CASSPWTGLSSYEQYF	TGTGCCAGCAGCCCCTGGACAGGGCTAAGCTCCTACGAGCAGTACTTC
14	TRBJ2-7	NA	TRBV5-1	TRBD1	CASSQGQGFVEQYF	TGCGCCAGCAGCCAGGGACAGGGGTTCGTCGAGCAGTACTTC
14	TRBJ2-7	NA	TRBV30	NA	CAWRSGPQGYEQYF	TGTGCCTGGAGGTCGGGCCCTCAGGGCTACGAGCAGTACTTC
19	TRBJ2-6	NA	TRBV19	NA	CASSITRSGGGSGANVLTF	TGTGCCAGTAGTATTACCCGATCAGGGGGGGGCTCTGGGGCCAACGTCCTGACTTTC
13	TRBJ1-1	NA	TRBV19	NA	CASSLGRYTEAFF	TGTGCCAGTAGTCTTGGACGGTACACTGAAGCTTTCTTT
14	TRBJ1-5	NA	TRBV19	NA	CASSIPGRSQPQHF	TGTGCCAGTAGTATACCTGGGAGGAGTCAGCCCCAGCATTTT
15	TRBJ2-5	NA	TRBV5-1	NA	CATGGLQGNQETQYF	TGCGCCACCGGTGGTTTGCAGGGCAACCAAGAGACCCAGTACTTC
13	TRBJ1-1	once	TRBV27	NA	CASGRTANTEAFF	TGTGCCAGCGGACGAACAGCGAACACTGAAGCTTTCTTT
19	TRBJ2-7	NA	TRBV24-1	TRBD1	CATSPSGTGARLSSYEQYF	TGTGCCACCAGCCCCAGCGGGACAGGGGCAAGGTTGTCCTCCTACGAGCAGTACTTC
15	TRBJ1-2	NA	TRBV28	TRBD1	CASNLQGAQNYGYTF	TGTGCCAGCAACTTACAGGGGGCTCAGAACTATGGCTACACCTTC
16	TRBJ2-7	NA	TRBV6-2/TRBV6-3	TRBD2	CASSPRVAGGPGEQYF	TGTGCCAGCAGCCCCCGTGTAGCGGGAGGGCCGGGCGAGCAGTACTTC
13	TRBJ2-1	NA	TRBV9	NA	CASSLQGYNEQFF	TGTGCCAGCAGCCTACAGGGTTACAATGAGCAGTTCTTC
12	TRBJ1-1	NA	TRBV2	NA	CASRGGRTEAFF	TGTGCCAGCAGGGGAGGGCGCACTGAAGCTTTCTTT
13	TRBJ1-1	NA	TRBV6-2/TRBV6-3	NA	CASSYSMNTEAFF	TGTGCCAGCAGTTACTCGATGAACACTGAAGCTTTCTTT
17	TRBJ2-3	NA	TRBV5-1	TRBD2	CASSLEGGRDYSDTQYF	TGCGCCAGCAGCTTGGAAGGCGGGAGGGATTATTCGGATACGCAGTATTTT
15	TRBJ2-5	NA	TRBV18	NA	CASSPNPPGQETQYF	TGTGCCAGCTCACCAAACCCCCCCGGCCAAGAGACCCAGTACTTC
14	TRBJ1-1	NA	TRBV19	NA	CASSPFMGNTEAFF	TGTGCCAGTAGTCCCTTCATGGGGAACACTGAAGCTTTCTTT
16	TRBJ2-1	NA	TRBV27	NA	CASRGMESRSYNEQFF	TGTGCCAGCAGGGGGATGGAAAGCCGCTCCTACAATGAGCAGTTCTTC
13	TRBJ2-7	NA	TRBV3-1/TRBV3-2	NA	CASSPANRYEQYF	TGTGCCAGCAGCCCCGCCAACCGCTACGAGCAGTACTTC
14	TRBJ1-3	NA	TRBV10-2	NA	CASSEGGGGNTIYF	TGCGCCAGCAGTGAGGGGGGCGGTGGAAACACCATATATTTT
17	TRBJ1-2	few	TRBV6-6	NA	CASSPLPGPIGTRGYTF	TGTGCCAGCAGTCCCTTACCGGGACCGATCGGAACTCGGGGCTACACCTTC
17	TRBJ2-2	NA	TRBV5-1	TRBD1	CASSLGLTGGITGELFF	TGCGCCAGCAGCTTGGGGTTGACAGGGGGAATCACCGGGGAGCTGTTTTTT
17	TRBJ2-1	NA	TRBV4-2	TRBD2	CASSRPPGTSGNNEQFF	TGTGCCAGCAGCCGACCACCCGGGACTAGCGGAAACAATGAGCAGTTCTTC
15	TRBJ2-7	NA	TRBV27	NA	CASSLTGMYSYEQYF	TGTGCCAGCAGTCTTACAGGGATGTACTCCTACGAGCAGTACTTC
16	TRBJ2-1	NA	TRBV10-3	NA	CAISDGGETSYYEQFF	TGTGCCATCAGTGATGGGGGCGAGACGAGTTATTATGAGCAGTTCTTC
18	TRBJ1-1	NA	TRBV7-9	NA	CASSPPRTSRSGGTEAFF	TGTGCCAGCAGCCCCCCTCGGACAAGCCGTTCTGGAGGCACTGAAGCTTTCTTT
15	TRBJ1-1	NA	TRBV19	TRBD1	CASSPRDRENTEAFF	TGTGCCAGTAGTCCAAGGGACAGAGAGAACACTGAAGCTTTCTTT
17	TRBJ2-3	NA	TRBV7-6	TRBD2	CASSLFVAGHTTDTQYF	TGTGCCAGCAGCCTATTCGTAGCGGGCCATACGACAGATACGCAGTATTTT
15	TRBJ1-5	NA	TRBV19	NA	CASSGGQRENQPQHF	TGTGCCAGTAGTGGAGGACAGCGAGAAAATCAGCCCCAGCATTTT
13	TRBJ2-2	NA	TRBV24-1	NA	CATSDEGPRELFF	TGTGCCACCAGTGATGAGGGTCCCCGGGAGCTGTTTTTT
14	TRBJ2-7	NA	TRBV4-1	NA	CASSQGGASYEQYF	TGCGCCAGCAGCCAAGGGGGCGCATCCTACGAGCAGTACTTC
14	TRBJ2-7	NA	TRBV5-1	NA	CASSIRGLSYEQYF	TGCGCCAGCAGCATCAGGGGCCTCTCCTACGAGCAGTACTTC
13	TRBJ2-7	few	TRBV5-6	NA	CASSLGSRYEQYF	TGTGCCAGCAGCTTGGGCAGCCGCTACGAGCAGTACTTC
13	TRBJ1-1	NA	TRBV7-9	NA	CASSLSGTTEAFF	TGTGCCAGCAGCTTGAGCGGTACCACTGAAGCTTTCTTT
16	TRBJ1-6	NA	TRBV11-2	TRBD1	CASSLFLTGRNSPLHF	TGTGCCAGCAGCTTGTTCTTGACAGGGCGTAATTCACCCCTCCACTTT
11	TRBJ2-1	few	TRBV7-2	NA	CASSLAGGQFF	TGTGCCAGCAGCTTAGCGGGAGGGCAGTTCTTC
18	TRBJ2-1	NA	TRBV24-1	NA	CATSDPGSWGSLYNEQFF	TGTGCCACCAGTGACCCAGGGTCGTGGGGGTCTCTCTACAATGAGCAGTTCTTC
12	TRBJ2-2	NA	TRBV5-1	NA	CASSDLIGELFF	TGCGCCAGCAGTGACCTCATCGGGGAGCTGTTTTTT
15	TRBJ1-1	NA	TRBV2	TRBD1	CASSDNRGLDTEAFF	TGTGCCAGCAGTGATAACAGGGGGCTAGATACTGAAGCTTTCTTT
15	TRBJ2-5	NA	TRBV19	TRBD2	CASLSTSGGQETQYF	TGTGCCAGTCTCTCGACTAGCGGAGGGCAAGAGACCCAGTACTTC
14	TRBJ1-1	once	TRBV9	NA	CASSVDVGTPEAFF	TGTGCCAGCAGCGTAGACGTCGGGACCCCTGAAGCTTTCTTT
11	TRBJ2-7	NA	TRBV12-3/TRBV12-4	NA	CASSESYEQYF	TGTGCCAGCAGTGAAAGCTACGAGCAGTACTTC
15	TRBJ2-2	NA	TRBV9	TRBD1	CASSVDTGVAGELFF	TGTGCCAGCAGCGTAGATACAGGGGTGGCCGGGGAGCTGTTTTTT
18	TRBJ2-7	NA	TRBV19	TRBD2	CASSLGLARLNWNYEQYF	TGTGCCAGTAGTCTCGGACTAGCGAGACTAAATTGGAACTACGAGCAGTACTTC
16	TRBJ2-2	few	TRBV5-6	TRBD1	CASSPDADRVPGELFF	TGTGCCAGCAGCCCGGACGCGGACAGGGTTCCCGGGGAGCTGTTTTTT
14	TRBJ1-5	NA	TRBV24-1	TRBD1	CATSDFDRDQPQHF	TGTGCCACCAGTGATTTCGACAGGGATCAGCCCCAGCATTTT
18	TRBJ1-2	NA	TRBV4-1	NA	CASSLSSHRPLFPYGYTF	TGCGCCAGCAGCCTTTCGAGCCACAGGCCCCTATTCCCCTATGGCTACACCTTC